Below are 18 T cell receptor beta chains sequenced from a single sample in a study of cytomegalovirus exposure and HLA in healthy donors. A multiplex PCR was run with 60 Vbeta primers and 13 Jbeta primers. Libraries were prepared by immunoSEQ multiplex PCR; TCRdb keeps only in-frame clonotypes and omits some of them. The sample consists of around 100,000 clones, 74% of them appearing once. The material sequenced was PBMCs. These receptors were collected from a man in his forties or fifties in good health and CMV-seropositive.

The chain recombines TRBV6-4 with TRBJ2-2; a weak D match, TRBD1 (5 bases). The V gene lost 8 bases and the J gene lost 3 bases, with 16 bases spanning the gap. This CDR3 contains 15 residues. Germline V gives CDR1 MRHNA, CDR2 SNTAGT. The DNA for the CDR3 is TGTGCCAGCCGCTTAGGGGCGCGTCACACCGGGGAGCTGTTTTTT. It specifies CASRLGARHTGELFF.

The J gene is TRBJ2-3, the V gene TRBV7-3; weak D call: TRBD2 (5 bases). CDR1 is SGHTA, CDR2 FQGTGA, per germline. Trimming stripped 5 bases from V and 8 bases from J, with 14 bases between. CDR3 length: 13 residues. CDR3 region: CASSSRRLGTQYF. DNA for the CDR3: TGTGCCAGCAGCAGCAGGAGGCTCGGTACGCAGTATTTT. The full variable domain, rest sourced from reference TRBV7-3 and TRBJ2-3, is GAGVSQTPSNKVTEKGKYVELRCDPISGHTALYWYRQSLGQGPEFLIYFQGTGAADDSGLPNDRFFAVRPEGSVSTLKIQRTERGDSAVYLCASSSRRLGTQYFGPGTRLTVL.

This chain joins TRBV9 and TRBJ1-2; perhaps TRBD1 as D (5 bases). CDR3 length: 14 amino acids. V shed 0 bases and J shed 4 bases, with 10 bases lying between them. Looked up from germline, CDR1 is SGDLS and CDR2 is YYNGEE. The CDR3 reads CASSVDGAAYGYTF. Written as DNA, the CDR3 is TGTGCCAGCAGCGTAGATGGGGCGGCCTATGGCTACACCTTC.

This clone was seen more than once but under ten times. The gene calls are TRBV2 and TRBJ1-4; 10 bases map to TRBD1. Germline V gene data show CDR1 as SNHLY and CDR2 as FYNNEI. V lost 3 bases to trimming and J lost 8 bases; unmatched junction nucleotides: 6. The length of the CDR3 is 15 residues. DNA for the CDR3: TGTGCCAGCAGTGAGTTGACAGGGGGCGGCGAAAAACTGTTTTTT. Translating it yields CASSELTGGGEKLFF.

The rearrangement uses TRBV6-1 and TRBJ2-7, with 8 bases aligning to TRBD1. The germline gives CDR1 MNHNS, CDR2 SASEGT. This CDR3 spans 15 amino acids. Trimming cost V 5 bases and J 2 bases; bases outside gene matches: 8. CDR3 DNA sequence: TGTGCCAGCAGTCCAGACAGGGGACTTACCTACGAGCAGTACTTC. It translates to CASSPDRGLTYEQYF.

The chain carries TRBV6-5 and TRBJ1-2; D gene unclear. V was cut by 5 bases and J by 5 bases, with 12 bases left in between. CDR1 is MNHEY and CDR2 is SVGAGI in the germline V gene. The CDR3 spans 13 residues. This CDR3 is CASSRGSMYGYTF. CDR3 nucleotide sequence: TGTGCCAGCAGTCGAGGGTCTATGTATGGCTACACCTTC.

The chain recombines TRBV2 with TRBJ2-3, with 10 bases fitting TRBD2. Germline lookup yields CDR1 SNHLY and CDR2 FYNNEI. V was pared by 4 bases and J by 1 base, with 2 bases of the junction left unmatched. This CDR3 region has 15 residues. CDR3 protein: CASSGLAGGTDTQYF. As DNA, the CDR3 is TGTGCCAGCAGTGGACTAGCGGGCGGCACAGATACGCAGTATTTT.

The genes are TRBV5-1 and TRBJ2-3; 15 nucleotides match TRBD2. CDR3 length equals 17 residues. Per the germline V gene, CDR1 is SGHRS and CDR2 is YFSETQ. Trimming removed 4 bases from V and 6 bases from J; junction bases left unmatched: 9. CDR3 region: CASSLPGLAGGADTQYF. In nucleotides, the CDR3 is TGCGCCAGCAGCCTACCGGGACTAGCGGGGGGCGCGGATACGCAGTATTTT.

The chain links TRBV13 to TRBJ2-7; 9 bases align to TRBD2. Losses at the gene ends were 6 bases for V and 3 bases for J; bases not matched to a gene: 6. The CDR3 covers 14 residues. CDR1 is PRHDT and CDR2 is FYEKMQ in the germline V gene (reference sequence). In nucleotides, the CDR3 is TGTGCCAGCAGTTTACGACTAGCGGTCTACGAGCAGTACTTC. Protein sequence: CASSLRLAVYEQYF.

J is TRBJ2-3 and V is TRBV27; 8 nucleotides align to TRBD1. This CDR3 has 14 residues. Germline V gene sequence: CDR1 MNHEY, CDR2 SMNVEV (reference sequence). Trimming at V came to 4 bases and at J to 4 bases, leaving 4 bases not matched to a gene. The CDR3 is CASSSDRGPDTQYF. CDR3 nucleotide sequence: TGTGCCAGCAGTTCAGACAGGGGTCCAGATACGCAGTATTTT.

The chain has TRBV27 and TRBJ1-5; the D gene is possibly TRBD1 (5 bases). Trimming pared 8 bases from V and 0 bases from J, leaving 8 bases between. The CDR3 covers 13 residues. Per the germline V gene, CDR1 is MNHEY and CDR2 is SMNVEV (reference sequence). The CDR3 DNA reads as TGTGCCAGCGGGGCTTATAGCAATCAGCCCCAGCATTTT. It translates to CASGAYSNQPQHF.

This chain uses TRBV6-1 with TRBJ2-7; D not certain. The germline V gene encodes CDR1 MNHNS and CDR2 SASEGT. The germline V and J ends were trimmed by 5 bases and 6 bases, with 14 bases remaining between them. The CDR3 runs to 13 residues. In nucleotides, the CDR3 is TGTGCCAGCAGTTCCCTATTAAACCGCGAGCAGTACTTC. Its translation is CASSSLLNREQYF.

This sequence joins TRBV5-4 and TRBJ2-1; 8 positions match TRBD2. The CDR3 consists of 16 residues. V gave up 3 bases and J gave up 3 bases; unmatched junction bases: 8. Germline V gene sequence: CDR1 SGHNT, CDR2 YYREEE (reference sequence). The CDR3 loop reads CASSSISGGDYNEQFF. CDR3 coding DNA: TGTGCCAGCAGCTCTATAAGCGGGGGCGACTACAATGAGCAGTTCTTC.

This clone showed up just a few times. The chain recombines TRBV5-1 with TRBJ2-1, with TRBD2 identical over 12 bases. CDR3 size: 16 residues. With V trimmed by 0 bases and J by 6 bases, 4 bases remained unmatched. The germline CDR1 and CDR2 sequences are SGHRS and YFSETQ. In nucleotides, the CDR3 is TGCGCCAGCAGCTTGGAACCTAGCGGGGGGGGCAATGAGCAGTTCTTC. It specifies CASSLEPSGGGNEQFF. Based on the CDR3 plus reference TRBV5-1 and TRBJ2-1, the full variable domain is KAGVTQTPRYLIKTRGQQVTLSCSPISGHRSVSWYQQTPGQGLQFLFEYFSETQRNKGNFPGRFSGRQFSNSRSEMNVSTLELGDSALYLCASSLEPSGGGNEQFFGPGTRLTVL.

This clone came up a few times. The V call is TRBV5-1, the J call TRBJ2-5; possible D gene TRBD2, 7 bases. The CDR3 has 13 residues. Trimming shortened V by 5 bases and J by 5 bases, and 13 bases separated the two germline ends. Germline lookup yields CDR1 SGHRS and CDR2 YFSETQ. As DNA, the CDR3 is TGCGCCAGCAGTCGGGGGGCCAGGGAGACCCAGTACTTC. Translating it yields CASSRGARETQYF.

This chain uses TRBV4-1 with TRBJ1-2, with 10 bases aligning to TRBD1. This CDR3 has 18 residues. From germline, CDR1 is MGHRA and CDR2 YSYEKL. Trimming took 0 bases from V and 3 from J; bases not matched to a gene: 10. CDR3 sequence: CASSQDETGGLGDYGYTF. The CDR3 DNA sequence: TGCGCCAGCAGCCAAGATGAGACAGGGGGCTTGGGCGACTATGGCTACACCTTC.

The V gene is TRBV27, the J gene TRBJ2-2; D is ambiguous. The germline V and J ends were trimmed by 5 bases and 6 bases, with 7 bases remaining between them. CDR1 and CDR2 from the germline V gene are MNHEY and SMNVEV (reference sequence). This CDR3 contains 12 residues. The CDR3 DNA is TGTGCCAGCAGTCCCCAGGCCGGGGAGCTGTTTTTT. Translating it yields CASSPQAGELFF.

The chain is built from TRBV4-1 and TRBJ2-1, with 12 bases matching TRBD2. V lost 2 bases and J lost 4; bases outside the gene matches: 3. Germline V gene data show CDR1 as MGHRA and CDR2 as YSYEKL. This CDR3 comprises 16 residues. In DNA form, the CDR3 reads TGCGCCAGCAGCCAAACTAGCGGGGGGACTTACAATGAGCAGTTCTTC. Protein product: CASSQTSGGTYNEQFF.